This is a list of T cell receptor beta chains from one sample in a study of blood T cell repertoires in COVID-19. Data came from immunoSEQ multiplex PCR; TCRdb stores just in-frame clones and leaves some out. The sample yields roughly 330,000 clones, about nine tenths seen once. The sequenced sample was peripheral blood. The receptors stem from a man younger than 40 with COVID-19, enrolled during active disease. Each CDR3 is given with its conserved first and last residue. Fields, in order: clone size, J gene, V gene, D gene, CDR3 protein, CDR3 DNA. The D gene is left open where the match is weak. The listing skips clone size in some rows; elsewhere it reads once, few, many or a size class.

size: once
J: TRBJ2-3
V: TRBV28
D: TRBD2
CDR3: CASSFPGLAASTDTQYF
DNA: TGTGCCAGCAGTTTCCCGGGACTAGCGGCTAGCACAGATACGCAGTATTTT

size: .
J: TRBJ2-3
V: TRBV7-8
D: .
CDR3: CASSRGPDSSTDTQYF
DNA: TGTGCCAGCAGCCGAGGTCCAGATTCTAGCACAGATACGCAGTATTTT

size: .
J: TRBJ2-7
V: TRBV28
D: .
CDR3: CASTQTGGEVYEQYF
DNA: TGTGCCAGCACCCAGACAGGAGGCGAAGTCTACGAGCAGTACTTC

size: .
J: TRBJ2-3
V: TRBV3-1/TRBV3-2
D: TRBD2
CDR3: CASSQDPGLAGTDTQYF
DNA: TGTGCCAGCAGCCAAGATCCGGGACTAGCGGGTACAGATACGCAGTATTTT

size: .
J: TRBJ1-1
V: TRBV7-8
D: .
CDR3: CASSTHGGLNTEAFF
DNA: TGTGCCAGCAGCACCCACGGGGGACTGAACACTGAAGCTTTCTTT

size: .
J: TRBJ2-1
V: TRBV27
D: .
CDR3: CASSPYSYNEQFF
DNA: TGTGCCAGCAGTCCCTACTCCTACAATGAGCAGTTCTTC

size: .
J: TRBJ2-7
V: TRBV7-9
D: .
CDR3: CASSLEAGSYEQYF
DNA: TGTGCCAGCAGCTTAGAGGCAGGGTCCTACGAGCAGTACTTC

size: .
J: TRBJ2-5
V: TRBV6-6
D: .
CDR3: CASSPSGAGQETQYF
DNA: TGTGCCAGCAGCCCCTCGGGCGCGGGACAAGAGACCCAGTACTTC

size: .
J: TRBJ2-7
V: TRBV19
D: .
CDR3: CASKRQGYYEQYF
DNA: TGTGCCAGCAAGAGGCAGGGATACTACGAGCAGTACTTC

size: once
J: TRBJ1-5
V: TRBV7-2
D: TRBD1
CDR3: CASSRQGGQPQHF
DNA: TGTGCCAGCAGCCGACAGGGCGGACAGCCCCAGCATTTT

size: .
J: TRBJ2-5
V: TRBV19
D: TRBD1
CDR3: CASSMTGARQETQYF
DNA: TGTGCCAGTAGTATGACAGGGGCCCGGCAAGAGACCCAGTACTTC

size: .
J: TRBJ2-2
V: TRBV27
D: TRBD2
CDR3: CAAGGANTGELFF
DNA: TGTGCCGCGGGGGGCGCGAACACCGGGGAGCTGTTTTTT

size: .
J: TRBJ2-2
V: TRBV7-7
D: .
CDR3: CASSALGAGELFF
DNA: TGTGCCAGCAGCGCCCTAGGGGCCGGGGAGCTGTTTTTT